This T cell receptor delta chain was captured in a study of gamma-delta T cells after stem cell transplantation. The table lists this clone with a few counts. The protein TCRdb gives is from a much larger clone and does not agree with this DNA's translation at residue 8, likely a read error; the protein shown here comes from the DNA. TCRdb re-called the RT-PCR reads with CATT. This repertoire shows about 5,400 delta-chain clones, 9.8% found once; its top ten account for roughly an eighth. The sequence was collected from a human donor. It is not recorded whose cells these are; they may come from a transplant donor. The sequencing input was gamma-delta T cells.

Written as DNA, the CDR3 is TGTGCCTGTGACGTACTGGGGAACCCTTACACCGATAAACTCATCTTT. Residues: CACDVLGNPYTDKLIF. The chain recombines TRDV2 with TRDJ1; TRDD3 matches 7 bases. The CDR3 sequence is 16 residues long. Germline V gene data show CDR1 as GEAIGNYY and CDR2 as EKD. The J segment lost 0 bases and the V segment lost 3 bases, leaving 9 bases of the junction unmatched.